This TCR beta chain appears in the sequencing data of a study of T cell changes during pregnancy in multiple sclerosis. Germline V gene data show CDR1 as MDHEN and CDR2 as SYDVKM. Deletions cut 7 bases from V and 0 bases from J, with 12 bases between. There are 14 residues in the CDR3. Sequencing was performed with immunoSEQ multiplex PCR; in TCRdb, only in-frame clones are kept and a portion is missing. The sample lists 60,000 to 75,000 clones, around 93% occurring once. The sequenced sample was CD8+ T cells from peripheral blood mononuclear cells, obtained in the second trimester of pregnancy. The clonotype originates from a female donor with multiple sclerosis, enrolled in a pregnancy study. The chain carries TRBV28 and TRBJ1-1; the D is unclear. In DNA, the CDR3 is TGTGCCAGCAATACGAGGGTCATGAACACTGAAGCTTTCTTT. This codes for CASNTRVMNTEAFF.